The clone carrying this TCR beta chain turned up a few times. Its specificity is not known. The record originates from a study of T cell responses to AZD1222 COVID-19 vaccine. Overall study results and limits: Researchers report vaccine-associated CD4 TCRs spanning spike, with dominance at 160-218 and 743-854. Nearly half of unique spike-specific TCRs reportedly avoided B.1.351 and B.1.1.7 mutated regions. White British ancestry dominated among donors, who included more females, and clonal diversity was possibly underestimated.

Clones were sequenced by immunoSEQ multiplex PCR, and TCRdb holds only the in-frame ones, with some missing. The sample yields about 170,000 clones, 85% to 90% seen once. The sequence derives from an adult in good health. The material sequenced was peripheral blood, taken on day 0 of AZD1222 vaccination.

The CDR3 reads CASSRTGVGLYGYTF. CDR3 sequence (DNA): TGTGCCAGCAGCCGAACAGGGGTCGGCCTCTATGGCTACACCTTC. The gene calls are TRBV5-8 and TRBJ1-2; 7 nucleotides agree with TRBD1. The CDR3 extends over 15 amino acids. The junction had 10 bases not matched to a gene; V was cut back by 4 bases and J by 4 bases. From germline, CDR1 is SGHTS and CDR2 YDEGEE.